In this sample, the clone carrying this T cell receptor (beta chain) turned up a few times. Its cognate antigen is unknown. Using immunoSEQ multiplex PCR, the repertoire was profiled, and TCRdb retains in-frame clones only, with some absent. This table holds roughly 77,000 clones, approximately 92% found once. The data derive from a study of OX40 agonist ivuxolimab in advanced cancers. In the study overall: Patients with hepatocellular carcinoma, melanoma, renal cell or head and neck cancer made up the dose-escalation patients. Overall study results and limits: CD8+ T cells (on average) carried more expanded clones than CD4+ T cells.

The sequence was collected from an adult with an advanced solid tumor such as melanoma, head and neck, liver or kidney cancer. This sample comprised CD4+ or CD8+ T cells sorted from blood, obtained in a trial of the OX40 agonist ivuxolimab.

CDR3 DNA sequence: TGTGCCAGTTGGGGGTTCTATAGCAATCAGCCCCAGCATTTT. Its protein is CASWGFYSNQPQHF. The J gene is TRBJ1-5, the V gene TRBV19; maybe TRBD1 (5 bases). CDR3 length equals 14 residues. Per the germline V gene, CDR1 is LNHDA and CDR2 is SQIVND (reference sequence). V lost 8 bases and J 0 bases, leaving 11 bases between the germline ends.